This T cell receptor beta chain was observed in a study of shared clonotypes between healthy human individuals. Germline V CDR1 and CDR2: SNHLY, FYNNEI. This CDR3 is built from 16 residues. Trimming cost V 4 bases and J 5 bases; bases outside gene matches: 6. Comment on this clone: The target antigen is unknown.

Study-wide points: Relative to clonotypes present in all four donors, those not shared had lower generation probabilities.

Original data processing: There were no quality scores in the junction-only immunoSEQ sequences, so filtering differed. Some clones are missing from TCRdb's copy, which holds only in-frame ones; the method was immunoSEQ multiplex PCR. The DNA gave D and trimming, while V, J and clone size come from that table. Of millions of clones detected, approximately 90% appear once; the ten largest clones hold around 0.14%. The genes are TRBV2 and TRBJ2-2; 11 bases line up with TRBD2. The receptor was isolated from a man aged 18 to 30 in good health. Material for sequencing was naive CD4+ T cells sorted from blood. Specified subset: CD45RA+ positively selected. CDR3 sequence reads: CASSATSGGGTGELFF. CDR3 bases: TGTGCCAGCAGTGCCACTAGCGGGGGAGGGACCGGGGAGCTGTTTTTT.